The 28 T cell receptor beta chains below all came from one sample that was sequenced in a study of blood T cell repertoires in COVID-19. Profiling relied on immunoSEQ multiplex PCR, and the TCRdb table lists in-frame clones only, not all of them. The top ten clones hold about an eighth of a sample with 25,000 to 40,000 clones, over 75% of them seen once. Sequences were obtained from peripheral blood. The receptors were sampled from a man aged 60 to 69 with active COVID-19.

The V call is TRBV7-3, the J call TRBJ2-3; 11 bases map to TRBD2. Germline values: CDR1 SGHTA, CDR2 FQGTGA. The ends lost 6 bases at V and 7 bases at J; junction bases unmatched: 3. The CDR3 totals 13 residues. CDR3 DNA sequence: TGTGCCAGCAGGACTAGCGGGGACCATACGCAGTATTTT. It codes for CASRTSGDHTQYF.

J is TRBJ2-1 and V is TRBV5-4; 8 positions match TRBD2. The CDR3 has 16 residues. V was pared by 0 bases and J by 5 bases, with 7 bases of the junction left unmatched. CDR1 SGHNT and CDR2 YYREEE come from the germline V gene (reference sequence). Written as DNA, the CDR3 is TGTGCCAGCAGCTTGGGTTCCGGGAGGGGAGACAATGAGCAGTTCTTC. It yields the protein CASSLGSGRGDNEQFF.

CDR3 bases: TGTGCCAGCAGGCCTGAGGAACACACTGAAGCTTTCTTT. Its protein product is CASRPEEHTEAFF. The rearrangement joins TRBV12-3 or TRBV12-4 to TRBJ1-1; D gene unclear. With 6 bases removed from V and 3 bases from J, the gap between germline ends came to 11 bases. The CDR3 has 13 residues.

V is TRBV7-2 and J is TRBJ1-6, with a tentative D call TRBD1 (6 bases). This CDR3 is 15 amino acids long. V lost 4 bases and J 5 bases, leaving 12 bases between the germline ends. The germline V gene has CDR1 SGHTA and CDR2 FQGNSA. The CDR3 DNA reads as TGTGCCAGCAGCTCGACAGGAACCCATAATTCACCCCTCCACTTT. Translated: CASSSTGTHNSPLHF.

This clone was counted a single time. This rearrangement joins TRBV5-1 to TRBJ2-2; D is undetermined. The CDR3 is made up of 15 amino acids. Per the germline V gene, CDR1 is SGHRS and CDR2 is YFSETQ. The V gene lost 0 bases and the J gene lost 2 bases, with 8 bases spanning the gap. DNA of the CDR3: TGCGCCAGCAGCTTGGATGACATAAACACCGGGGAGCTGTTTTTT. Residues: CASSLDDINTGELFF.

CDR3 nucleotide sequence: TGCGCCAGCAGCACCACGGGGCAAGAGACCCAGTACTTC. This gives the protein CASSTTGQETQYF. The chain uses TRBV5-1 and TRBJ2-5; tentative D call: TRBD2 (5 bases). The germline CDR1 and CDR2 sequences are SGHRS and YFSETQ. Trimming pared 4 bases from V and 2 bases from J, leaving 9 bases between. CDR3 length: 13 amino acids.

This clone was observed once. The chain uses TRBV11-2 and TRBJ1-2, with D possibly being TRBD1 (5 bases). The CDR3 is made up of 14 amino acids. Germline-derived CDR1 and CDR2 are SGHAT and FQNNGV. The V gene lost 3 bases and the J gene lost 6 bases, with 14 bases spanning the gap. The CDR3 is CASSLAGPGHGYTF. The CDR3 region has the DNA TGTGCCAGCAGCTTGGCGGGACCCGGTCATGGCTACACCTTC.

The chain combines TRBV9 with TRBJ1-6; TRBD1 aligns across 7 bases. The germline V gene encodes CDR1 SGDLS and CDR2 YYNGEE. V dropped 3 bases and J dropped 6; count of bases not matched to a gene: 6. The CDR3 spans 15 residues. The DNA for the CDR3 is TGTGCCAGCAGCGGACAGGGAATGAGTAATTCACCCCTCCACTTT. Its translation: CASSGQGMSNSPLHF.

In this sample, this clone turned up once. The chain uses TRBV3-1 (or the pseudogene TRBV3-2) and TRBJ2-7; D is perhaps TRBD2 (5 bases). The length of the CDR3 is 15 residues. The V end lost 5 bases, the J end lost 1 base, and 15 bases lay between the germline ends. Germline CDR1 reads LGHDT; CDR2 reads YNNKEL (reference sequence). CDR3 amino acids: CASSNGPEGSYEQYF. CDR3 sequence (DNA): TGTGCCAGCAGCAACGGACCAGAGGGATCCTACGAGCAGTACTTC.

In DNA form, the CDR3 reads TGTGCCAGCACCCCGGGGTGGGGGGTTGGAGCGGAACGGGACACTGAAGCTTTCTTT. It yields the protein CASTPGWGVGAERDTEAFF. V gene TRBV7-9 combines with J gene TRBJ1-1, with a weak D call TRBD1 (5 bases). The CDR3 is 19 residues long. Germline assignment: CDR1 SEHNR and CDR2 FQNEAQ (reference sequence). V was cut by 7 bases and J by 3 bases, with 30 bases left in between. Full variable domain (outside the CDR3, taken from reference TRBV7-9 and TRBJ1-1): DTGVSQNPRHKITKRGQNVTFRCDPISEHNRLYWYRQTLGQGPEFLTYFQNEAQLEKSRLLSDRFSAERPKGSFSTLEIQRTEQGDSAMYLCASTPGWGVGAERDTEAFFGQGTRLTVV.

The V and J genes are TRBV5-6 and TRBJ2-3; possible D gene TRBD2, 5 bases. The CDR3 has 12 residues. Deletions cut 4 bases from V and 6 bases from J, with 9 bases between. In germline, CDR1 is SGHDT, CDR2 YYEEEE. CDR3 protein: CASSPAGDTQYF. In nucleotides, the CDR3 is TGTGCCAGCAGCCCGGCGGGCGATACGCAGTATTTT.

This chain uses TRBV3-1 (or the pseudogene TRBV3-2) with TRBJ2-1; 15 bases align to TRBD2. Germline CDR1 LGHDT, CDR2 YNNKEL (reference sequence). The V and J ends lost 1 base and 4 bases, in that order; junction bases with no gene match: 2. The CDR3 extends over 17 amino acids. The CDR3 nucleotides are TGTGCCAGCAGCCAAGTGGGACTAGCGGGAGGATACAATGAGCAGTTCTTC. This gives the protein CASSQVGLAGGYNEQFF.

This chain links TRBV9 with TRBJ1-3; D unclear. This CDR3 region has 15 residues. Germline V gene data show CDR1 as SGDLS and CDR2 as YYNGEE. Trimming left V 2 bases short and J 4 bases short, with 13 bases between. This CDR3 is CASSVGGISGNTIYF. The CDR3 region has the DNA TGTGCCAGCAGCGTGGGCGGGATTTCAGGAAACACCATATATTTT.

The CDR3 coding sequence is TGTGCTAGTGGTATCCACCCCGGGACTAGCGGGCTGGAAGAGCAGTACTTC. As protein: CASGIHPGTSGLEEQYF. The chain carries TRBV12-5 and TRBJ2-7; 12 bases map to TRBD2. Per the germline V gene, CDR1 is LGHNT and CDR2 is FRNRAP. V shed 5 bases, J shed 7 bases, and the junction held 15 bases outside the gene matches. CDR3 length equals 17 residues. Full variable domain (missing parts from reference TRBV12-5 and TRBJ2-7): DARVTQTPRHKVTEMGQEVTMRCQPILGHNTVFWYRQTMMQGLELLAYFRNRAPLDDSGMPKDRFSAEMPDATLATLKIQPSEPRDSAVYFCASGIHPGTSGLEEQYFGPGTRLTVT.

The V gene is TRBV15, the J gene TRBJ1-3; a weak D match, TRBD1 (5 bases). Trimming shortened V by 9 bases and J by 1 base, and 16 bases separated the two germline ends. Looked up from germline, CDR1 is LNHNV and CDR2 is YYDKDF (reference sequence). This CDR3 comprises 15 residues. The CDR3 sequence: CATQRGLSSGNTIYF. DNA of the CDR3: TGTGCCACGCAGCGGGGGTTATCTTCTGGAAACACCATATATTTT.

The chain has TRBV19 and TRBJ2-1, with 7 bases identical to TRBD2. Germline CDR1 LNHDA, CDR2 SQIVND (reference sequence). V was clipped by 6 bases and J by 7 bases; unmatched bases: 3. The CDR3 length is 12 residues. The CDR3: CASSKRGNEQFF. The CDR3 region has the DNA TGTGCCAGTAGCAAGCGGGGAAATGAGCAGTTCTTC.

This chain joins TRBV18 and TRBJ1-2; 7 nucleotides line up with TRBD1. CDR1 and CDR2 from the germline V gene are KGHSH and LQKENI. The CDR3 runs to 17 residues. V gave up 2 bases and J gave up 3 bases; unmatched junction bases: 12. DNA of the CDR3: TGTGCCAGCTCACCAAACGGGAACAGAGGGGGCGACTATGGCTACACCTTC. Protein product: CASSPNGNRGGDYGYTF.

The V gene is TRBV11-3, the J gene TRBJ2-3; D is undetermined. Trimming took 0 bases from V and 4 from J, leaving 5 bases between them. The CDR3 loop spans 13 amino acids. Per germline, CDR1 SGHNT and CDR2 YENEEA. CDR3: CASSLESSDTQYF. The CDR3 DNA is TGTGCCAGCAGCTTAGAGAGTTCAGATACGCAGTATTTT.

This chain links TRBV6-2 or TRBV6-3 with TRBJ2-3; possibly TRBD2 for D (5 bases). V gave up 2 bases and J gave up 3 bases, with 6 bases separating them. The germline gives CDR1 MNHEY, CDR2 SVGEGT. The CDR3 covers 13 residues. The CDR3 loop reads CASSYRETDTQYF. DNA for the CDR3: TGTGCCAGCAGTTACCGGGAAACAGATACGCAGTATTTT.

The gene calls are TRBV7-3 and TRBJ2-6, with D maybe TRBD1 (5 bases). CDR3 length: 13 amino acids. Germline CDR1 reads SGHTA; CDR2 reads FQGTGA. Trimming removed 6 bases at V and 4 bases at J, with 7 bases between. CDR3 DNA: TGTGCCAGCAGACGGACAGGGGCCAACGTCCTGACTTTC. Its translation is CASRRTGANVLTF.

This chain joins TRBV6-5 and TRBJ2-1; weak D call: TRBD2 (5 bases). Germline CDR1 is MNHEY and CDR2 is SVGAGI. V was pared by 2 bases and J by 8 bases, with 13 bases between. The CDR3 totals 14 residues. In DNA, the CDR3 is TGTGCCAGCAGTTACAGGTTGAGGGAGCATGAGCAGTTCTTC. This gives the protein CASSYRLREHEQFF.

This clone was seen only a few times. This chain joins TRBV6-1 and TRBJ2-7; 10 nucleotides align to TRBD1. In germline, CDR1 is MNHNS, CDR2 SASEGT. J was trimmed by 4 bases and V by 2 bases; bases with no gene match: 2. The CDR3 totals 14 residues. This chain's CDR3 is CASSEWDRGYEQYF. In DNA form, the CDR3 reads TGTGCCAGCAGTGAATGGGACAGGGGTTACGAGCAGTACTTC.

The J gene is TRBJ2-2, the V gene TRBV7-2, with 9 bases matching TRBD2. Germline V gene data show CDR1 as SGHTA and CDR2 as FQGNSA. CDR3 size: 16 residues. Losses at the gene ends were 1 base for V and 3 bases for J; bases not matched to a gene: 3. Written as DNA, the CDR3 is TGTGCCAGCAGCTTAGTTGCGGGAGGGGACACCGGGGAGCTGTTTTTT. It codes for CASSLVAGGDTGELFF.

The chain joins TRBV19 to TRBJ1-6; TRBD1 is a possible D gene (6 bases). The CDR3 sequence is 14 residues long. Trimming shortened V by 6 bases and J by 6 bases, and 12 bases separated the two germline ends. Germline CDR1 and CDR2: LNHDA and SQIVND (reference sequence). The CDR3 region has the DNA TGTGCCAGTAGACAGGGTTCGCTTAATTCACCCCTCCACTTT. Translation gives CASRQGSLNSPLHF.

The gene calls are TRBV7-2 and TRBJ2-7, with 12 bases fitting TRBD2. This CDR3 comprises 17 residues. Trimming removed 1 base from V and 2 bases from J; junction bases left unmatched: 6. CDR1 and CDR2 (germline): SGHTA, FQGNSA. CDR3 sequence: CASSLGASGGAAYEQYF. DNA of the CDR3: TGTGCCAGCAGCTTAGGGGCTAGCGGGGGGGCGGCCTACGAGCAGTACTTC.

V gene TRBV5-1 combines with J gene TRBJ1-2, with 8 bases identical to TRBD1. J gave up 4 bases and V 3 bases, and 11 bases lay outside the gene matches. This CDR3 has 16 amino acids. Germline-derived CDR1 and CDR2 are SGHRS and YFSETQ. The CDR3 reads CASSWTGTGGFYGYTF. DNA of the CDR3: TGCGCCAGCAGCTGGACCGGGACAGGAGGGTTCTATGGCTACACCTTC.

The CDR3 sequence is CASRGGAENTEAFF. For the CDR3, the DNA is TGTGCCAGCAGAGGGGGCGCGGAGAACACTGAAGCTTTCTTT. The chain uses TRBV25-1 and TRBJ1-1; 7 bases are shared with TRBD1. Germline assignment: CDR1 MGHDK and CDR2 SYGVNS. The CDR3 spans 14 residues. V lost 6 bases to trimming and J lost 1 base; unmatched junction nucleotides: 5.

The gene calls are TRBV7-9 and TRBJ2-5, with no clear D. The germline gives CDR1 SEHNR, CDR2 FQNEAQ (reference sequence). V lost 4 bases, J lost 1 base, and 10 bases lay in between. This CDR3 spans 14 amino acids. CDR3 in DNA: TGTGCCAGCAGCTCCCTCGAACTCCAAGAGACCCAGTACTTC. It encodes CASSSLELQETQYF.